Listed below are T cell receptor beta chains from one sample, sequenced in a study of T cell repertoires in ileal Crohn's disease. Sequenced by immunoSEQ multiplex PCR; TCRdb stores in-frame clones only, minus some. The table records some 11,000 clones, roughly 72% of them present only once. Input material: ileal tissue. The receptors derive from an adult with Crohn's disease. Each CDR3 is given with its conserved first and last residue. The D gene is left open where the match is weak. Only some rows state a clone size, as once, few, many or a class for expanded clones.

>TRBJ2-5|TRBV4-2|TRBD2|once
TGTGCCAGCAGCCAAGAAAATAGCGGGAGTGGGAGAGAGACCCAGTACTTC
CASSQENSGSGRETQYF
>TRBJ2-7|TRBV7-2|.|.
TGTGCCAGCAGCTTAGCGGGAGGAATGGATGAGCAGTACTTC
CASSLAGGMDEQYF
>TRBJ2-2|TRBV11-2|.|.
TGTGCCAGCAACTCGGGGGACACCGGGGAGCTGTTTTTT
CASNSGDTGELFF
>TRBJ1-1|TRBV11-2|.|.
TGTGCCAGCAAAGAGGAATCGAACACTGAAGCTTTCTTT
CASKEESNTEAFF
>TRBJ1-2|TRBV10-1|TRBD1|.
TGCGCCAGCAGCAGACAGGGGGTGGATGGCTACACCTTC
CASSRQGVDGYTF
>TRBJ2-7|TRBV4-2|TRBD2|once
TGTGCCAGCAGCCAAGAAACTAGCGGCTACTACGAGCAGTACTTC
CASSQETSGYYEQYF
>TRBJ2-5|TRBV5-4|.|.
TGTGCCAGCCGAGCGGGCCAACAAGAGACCCAGTACTTC
CASRAGQQETQYF
>TRBJ1-1|TRBV19|.|once
TGTGCCAGTACCCCATTCAGGGGACAGAACACTGAAGCTTTCTTT
CASTPFRGQNTEAFF
>TRBJ1-1|TRBV7-4|.|.
TGTGCCAGCAGCCAACCCCCAGGGTGTTACACTGAAGCTTTCTTT
CASSQPPGCYTEAFF
>TRBJ1-4|TRBV19|.|.
TGTGCCAGTAGTAACTACTTAGGTGCTAATGAAAAACTGTTTTTT
CASSNYLGANEKLFF
>TRBJ2-1|TRBV25-1|.|.
TGTGCCAGCACCGCACAGGGGACTGGTGAGCAGTTCTTC
CASTAQGTGEQFF
>TRBJ2-3|TRBV7-6|TRBD1|.
TGTGCCAGCAGCTACGTCCCGGGACAGGGTTCAGATACGCAGTATTTT
CASSYVPGQGSDTQYF
>TRBJ1-2|TRBV28|.|few
TGTGCCAGCAGTTTCAGTAGGGGAAACTATGGCTACACCTTC
CASSFSRGNYGYTF
>TRBJ1-5|TRBV6-5|.|.
TGTGCCAGCAGCCGCGGGGGCAATCAGCCCCAGCATTTT
CASSRGGNQPQHF
>TRBJ1-1|TRBV28|.|.
TGTGCCAGCAGGTACGCACCAGGTTGCACTGAAGCTTTCTTT
CASRYAPGCTEAFF
>TRBJ1-2|TRBV9|.|.
TGTGCCAGCAGCCCTGAGCCTAGGCCCGTCTATGGCTACACCTTC
CASSPEPRPVYGYTF
>TRBJ1-2|TRBV6-1|.|.
TGTGCCAGCAGTGTGTACGGGAACTATGGCTACACCTTC
CASSVYGNYGYTF
>TRBJ1-2|TRBV10-3|TRBD1|.
TGTGCCATCAGGCCAGGGGACAGGGGGCCTGGCTACACCTTC
CAIRPGDRGPGYTF
>TRBJ2-1|TRBV10-1|TRBD1|.
TGCGCCAGCAGTGGTACGGGACAGGGGGATTTGAATGAGCAGTTCTTC
CASSGTGQGDLNEQFF
>TRBJ1-3|TRBV28|.|.
TGTGCCAGCAGTTCCACCTCGTGGGCAGGGACTGGAAACACCATATATTTT
CASSSTSWAGTGNTIYF
>TRBJ2-2|TRBV29-1|TRBD1|.
TGCAGCGGACGGGACAGTAACACCGGGGAGCTGTTTTTT
CSGRDSNTGELFF
>TRBJ2-5|TRBV29-1|.|.
TGCAGCGTTCTAGGACACGTCACGGGGGCCCAGTACTTC
CSVLGHVTGAQYF
>TRBJ2-7|TRBV9|TRBD2|.
TGTGCCAGCAGCGTCGGCGGGAGCCTATCATACGAGCAGTACTTC
CASSVGGSLSYEQYF
>TRBJ2-3|TRBV2|TRBD2|few
TGTGCCAGCACCAAAAGGGGTAGCGGGAGTACAGATACGCAGTATTTT
CASTKRGSGSTDTQYF
>TRBJ2-1|TRBV27|TRBD1|.
TGTGCCAGCAGTTCTGCCGGGACAGCGAACAATGAGCAGTTCTTC
CASSSAGTANNEQFF
>TRBJ1-2|TRBV7-2|.|.
TGTGCCAGCAGCCTACCGGGGGTCGGGGGCTATGGCTACACCTTC
CASSLPGVGGYGYTF
>TRBJ1-6|TRBV6-5|TRBD1|.
TGTGCCAGCAGTTACTTTGGGACAGATAATTCACCCCTCCACTTT
CASSYFGTDNSPLHF
>TRBJ2-1|TRBV19|.|.
TGTGCCAGTGCCGACTACTCCTACAATGAGCAGTTCTTC
CASADYSYNEQFF
>TRBJ2-7|TRBV7-2|TRBD1|.
TGTGCCAGCAGCAACCGACAGGGACGATACGAGCAGTACTTC
CASSNRQGRYEQYF
>TRBJ1-4|TRBV28|.|.
TGTGCCAGCAGGAGATCAGGGTCTTCGAAACTGTTTTTT
CASRRSGSSKLFF
>TRBJ2-1|TRBV5-1|.|few
TGCGCCAGCAGCTTGGGGTCTATCAATGAGCAGTTCTTC
CASSLGSINEQFF
>TRBJ1-1|TRBV6-6|TRBD1|.
TGTGCCAGCAGTTACCCTGAACAGGGGAAAACTGAAGCTTTCTTT
CASSYPEQGKTEAFF
>TRBJ2-5|TRBV4-1|.|.
TGCGCCAGCAGCCAAGTTCAGGGATCATGGGAGACCCAGTACTTC
CASSQVQGSWETQYF
>TRBJ2-2|TRBV19|TRBD1|.
TGTGCCAGTAAACCCACCCGGACAGGGTCAGACGGGGAGCTGTTTTTT
CASKPTRTGSDGELFF
>TRBJ2-3|TRBV6-6|.|few
TGTGCCAGCAGTCCCATCACACCCAATCCGGATACGCAGTATTTT
CASSPITPNPDTQYF
>TRBJ2-7|TRBV2|.|.
TGTGCCAGCAGCAGTGTTATGGCCTCCTACGAGCAGTACTTC
CASSSVMASYEQYF
>TRBJ2-2|TRBV6-5|TRBD2|.
TGTGCCAGCAGTTACATAGCGGGAGGCACCGGGGAGCTGTTTTTT
CASSYIAGGTGELFF
>TRBJ1-2|TRBV9|TRBD1|.
TGTGCCAGCAGCGTATACAGGGGCGATGGCTACACCTTC
CASSVYRGDGYTF
>TRBJ1-5|TRBV28|.|.
TGTGCCAGCCAAATAGGCGGTAGCAATCAGCCCCAGCATTTT
CASQIGGSNQPQHF
>TRBJ2-7|TRBV6-5|.|.
TGTGCCAGCAGTAGCACGGCCTACGAGCAGTACTTC
CASSSTAYEQYF
>TRBJ2-5|TRBV9|.|.
TGTGCCAGCAGCGTAGGTATTAGCCGTCAAGAGACCCAGTACTTC
CASSVGISRQETQYF
>TRBJ2-7|TRBV11-2|TRBD2|.
TGTGCCAGCAGCTTAGCCCTTACCGGGACTAGTTCTCACGAGCAGTACTTC
CASSLALTGTSSHEQYF
>TRBJ1-3|TRBV5-1|.|.
TGCGCCAGCAGCTTGGATACGCGCATTTTCTCTGGAAACACCATATATTTT
CASSLDTRIFSGNTIYF
>TRBJ2-5|TRBV15|TRBD2|.
TGTGCCACCAGCAGAGACCCGCCGGGACTAGCGGGAGGACGGATGGGGCAAGAGACCCAGTACTTC
CATSRDPPGLAGGRMGQETQYF
>TRBJ2-7|TRBV18|TRBD2|.
TGTGCCAGCTCACAGAGCGGGGAGGAGCAGTACTTC
CASSQSGEEQYF